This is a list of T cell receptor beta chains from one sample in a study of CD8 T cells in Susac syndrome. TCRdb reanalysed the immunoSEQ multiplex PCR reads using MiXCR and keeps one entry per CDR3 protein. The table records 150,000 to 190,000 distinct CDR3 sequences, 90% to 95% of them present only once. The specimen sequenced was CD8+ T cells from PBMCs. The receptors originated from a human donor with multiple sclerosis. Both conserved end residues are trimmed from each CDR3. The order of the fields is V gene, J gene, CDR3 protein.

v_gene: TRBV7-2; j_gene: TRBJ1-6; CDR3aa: ASSLEYHNNSPLH
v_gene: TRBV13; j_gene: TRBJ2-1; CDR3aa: ASGTYNEQF
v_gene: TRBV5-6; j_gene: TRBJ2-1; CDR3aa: ASSLGKGQRRRGNEQF
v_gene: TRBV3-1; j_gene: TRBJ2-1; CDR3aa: ASSQDRARNEQF
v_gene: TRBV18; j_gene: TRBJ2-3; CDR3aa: ASSPPAASRGGDTQY
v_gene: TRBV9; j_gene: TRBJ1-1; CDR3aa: ASSVGGQGPEAF
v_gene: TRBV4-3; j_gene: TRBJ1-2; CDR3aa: ASSQDGQGNYGYT
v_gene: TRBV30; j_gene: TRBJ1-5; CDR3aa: AWSVGTYSNQPQH
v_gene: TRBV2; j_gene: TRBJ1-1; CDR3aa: ASSSPEGNTEAF
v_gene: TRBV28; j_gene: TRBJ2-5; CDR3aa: ASSYSPRSPQETQY
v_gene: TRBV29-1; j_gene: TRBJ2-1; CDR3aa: SVGPREANEQF
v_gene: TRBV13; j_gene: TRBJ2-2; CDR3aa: ASSLVPGVSTGELF
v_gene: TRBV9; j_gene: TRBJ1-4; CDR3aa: ASSGGGEGEKLF
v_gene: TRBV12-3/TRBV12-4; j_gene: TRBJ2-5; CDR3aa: ASQVELDQQETQY
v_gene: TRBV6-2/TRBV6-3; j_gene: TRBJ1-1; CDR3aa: ASSYGEYTEAF
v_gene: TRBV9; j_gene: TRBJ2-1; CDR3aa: ASSAPGTLNEQF
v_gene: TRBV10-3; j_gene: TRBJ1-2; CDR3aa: ANYRVNYGYT
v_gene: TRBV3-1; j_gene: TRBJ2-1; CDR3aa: ASSPYRGTGHEQF
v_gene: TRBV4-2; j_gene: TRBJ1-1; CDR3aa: ASSHVTEAF
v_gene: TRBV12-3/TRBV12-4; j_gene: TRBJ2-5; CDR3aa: ASSPGAETQY
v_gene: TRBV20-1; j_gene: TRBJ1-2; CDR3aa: SARNGQLNYGYT
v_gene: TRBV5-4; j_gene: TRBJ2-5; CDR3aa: ASSIRGFVETQY
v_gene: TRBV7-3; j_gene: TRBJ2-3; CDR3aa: ASSLYHRGTDTQF
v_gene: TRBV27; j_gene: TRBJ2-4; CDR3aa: ASSLGGVGIQY
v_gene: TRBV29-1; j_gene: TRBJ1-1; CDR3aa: SALPGQGNTEAF
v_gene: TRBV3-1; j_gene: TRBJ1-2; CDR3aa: ASSQEGGRVYGYT
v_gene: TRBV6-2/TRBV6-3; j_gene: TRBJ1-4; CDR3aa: ASSGQTDVTNEKLF
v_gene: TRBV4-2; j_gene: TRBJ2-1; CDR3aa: ASSQDLIGRRANEQF
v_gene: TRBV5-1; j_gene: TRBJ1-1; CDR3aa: ASSHGQASEAF
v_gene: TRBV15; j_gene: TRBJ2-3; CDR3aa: ATSRDVSSRGLSTDTQY
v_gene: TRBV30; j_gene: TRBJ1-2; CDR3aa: AWSLGLGRNNYGYT
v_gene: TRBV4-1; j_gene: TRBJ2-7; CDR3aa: ASSQGAGSEQY
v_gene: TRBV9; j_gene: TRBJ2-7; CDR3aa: ASTPTGEGHEQY
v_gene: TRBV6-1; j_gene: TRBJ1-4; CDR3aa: ASSARQRGNEKLF
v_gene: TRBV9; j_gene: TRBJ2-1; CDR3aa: ASSVTSLAGAYNEQF
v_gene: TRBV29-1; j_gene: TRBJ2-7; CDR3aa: SAGEGQTYEQY
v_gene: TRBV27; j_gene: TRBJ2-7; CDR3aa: ASSWDIDSYEQY
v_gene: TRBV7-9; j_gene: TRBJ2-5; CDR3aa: ASSAAVTPEETQY
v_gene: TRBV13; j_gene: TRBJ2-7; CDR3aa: ASSSRGLSYEQY
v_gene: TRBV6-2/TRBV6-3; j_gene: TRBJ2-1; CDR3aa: ASTGGLGNEQF
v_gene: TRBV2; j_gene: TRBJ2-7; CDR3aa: ATAPTPGQALYEQY
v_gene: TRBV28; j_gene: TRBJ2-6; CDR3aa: ASSLGTSGANVLT
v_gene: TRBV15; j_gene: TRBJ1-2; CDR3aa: ATSRGTATNYGYT
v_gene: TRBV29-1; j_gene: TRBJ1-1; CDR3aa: SVEGLGTGKSTEAF
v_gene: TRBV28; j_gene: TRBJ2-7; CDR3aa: ASSSPQGPKNYEQY
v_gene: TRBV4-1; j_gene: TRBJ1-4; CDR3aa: ASRGQGNEKLF
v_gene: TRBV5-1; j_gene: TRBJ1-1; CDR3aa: ASTLGQLNTEAF
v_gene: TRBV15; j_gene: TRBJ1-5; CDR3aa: ATSSKPRVDQPQH
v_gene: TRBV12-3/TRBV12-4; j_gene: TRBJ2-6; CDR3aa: ASIRAGAAGANVLT
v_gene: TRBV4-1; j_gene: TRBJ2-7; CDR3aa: ASSQGDSYEQY